Listed below are T cell receptor beta chains from one sample, sequenced in a study of PD-L1 blockade in urothelial cancer. The repertoire was sequenced with immunoSEQ multiplex PCR; TCRdb's copy has only in-frame clones and lacks some. Here the sample spans about 45,000 clones, approximately 88% being singletons. This material consisted of PBMCs, taken around atezolizumab (anti-PD-L1) treatment. The receptors derive from a man aged 80 or over with urothelial cancer. Both conserved end residues are part of each CDR3. D genes are given only for firm matches.

D	J	V	DNA	CDR3
TRBD2	TRBJ2-1	TRBV19	TGTGCCAGTAGGCACACTAGCGGGAGCTCCTACAATGAGCAGTTCTTC	CASRHTSGSSYNEQFF
TRBD1	TRBJ1-2	TRBV7-9	TGTGCCAGCAGCTCGGTAGACAGGGTGAAAGGCTACACCTTC	CASSSVDRVKGYTF
TRBD1	TRBJ2-1	TRBV30	TGTGCCTGGATGAACGTTCGACAGGGTTACTCCTACAATGAGCAGTTCTTC	CAWMNVRQGYSYNEQFF
-	TRBJ2-1	TRBV6-5	TGTGCCAGCAGTTACGGGGCCCCGGGCTACAATGAGCAGTTCTTC	CASSYGAPGYNEQFF
TRBD1	TRBJ2-5	TRBV19	TGTGCCAGCCGGGACAGGGGAAAAGAGACCCAGTACTTC	CASRDRGKETQYF
-	TRBJ1-5	TRBV30	TGTGCCTGGAGTCCGGCCGGAGATCAGCCCCAGCATTTT	CAWSPAGDQPQHF
TRBD1	TRBJ1-1	TRBV6-1	TGTGCCAGCAGTGTCAGAGGGGGCGAAGCTTTCTTT	CASSVRGGEAFF
TRBD1	TRBJ1-2	TRBV7-9	TGTGCCAGCAGCCCTGGACAGGGTCTTGATGGCTACACCTTC	CASSPGQGLDGYTF
TRBD1	TRBJ1-2	TRBV19	TGTGCCAGTAGTATAGATCTTACTACGGGGACAGGGGTAGAATACGGCTACACCTTC	CASSIDLTTGTGVEYGYTF
-	TRBJ2-5	TRBV4-2	TGTGCCAGCAGCCAAGTGCAGGGGTCTCAAGAGACCCAGTACTTC	CASSQVQGSQETQYF
-	TRBJ1-1	TRBV5-5	TGTGCCAGCAGCTTGAATATGATGAGTGAAGCTTTCTTT	CASSLNMMSEAFF